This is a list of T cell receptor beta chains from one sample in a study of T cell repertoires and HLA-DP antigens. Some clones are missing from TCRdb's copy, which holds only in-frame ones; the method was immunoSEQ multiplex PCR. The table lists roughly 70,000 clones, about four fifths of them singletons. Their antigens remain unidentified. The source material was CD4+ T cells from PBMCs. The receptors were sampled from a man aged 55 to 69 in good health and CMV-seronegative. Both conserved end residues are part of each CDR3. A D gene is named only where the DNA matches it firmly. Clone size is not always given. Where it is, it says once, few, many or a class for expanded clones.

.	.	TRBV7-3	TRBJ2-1	TGTGCCAGCAGCTTAGGCTCTCACAATGAGCAGTTCTTC	CASSLGSHNEQFF
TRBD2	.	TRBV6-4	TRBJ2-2	TGTGCCAGCAGTGACCTTGGGGGGAGGGGGAACACCGGGGAGCTGTTTTTT	CASSDLGGRGNTGELFF
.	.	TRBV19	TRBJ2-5	TGTGCCAGTAGTAGGGGGCGGGTTGAAGAGACCCAGTACTTC	CASSRGRVEETQYF
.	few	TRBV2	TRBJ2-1	TGTGCCAGCAGTGACTCGGGGATCTCCTACAATGAGCAGTTCTTC	CASSDSGISYNEQFF
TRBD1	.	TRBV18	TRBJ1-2	TGTGCCAGCTCACCAGGGACAGATAACTATGGCTACACCTTC	CASSPGTDNYGYTF
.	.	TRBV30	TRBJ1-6	TGTGCCTGGATGACAGACCCACCTTATAATTCACCCCTCCACTTT	CAWMTDPPYNSPLHF
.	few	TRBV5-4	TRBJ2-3	TGTGCCAGCAGCTTGGTAGGCGGGGCAGATACGCAGTATTTT	CASSLVGGADTQYF
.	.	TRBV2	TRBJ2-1	TGTGCCAGCAGGCCTGAGGTCGATGAGCAGTTCTTC	CASRPEVDEQFF
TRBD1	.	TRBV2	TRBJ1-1	TGTGCCAGCAGCCGGGACAGGGCGGGCACTGAAGCTTTCTTT	CASSRDRAGTEAFF
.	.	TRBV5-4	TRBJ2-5	TGTGCCAGCAGCTCGGGGGATCAAGAGACCCAGTACTTC	CASSSGDQETQYF
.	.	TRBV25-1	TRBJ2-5	TGTGCCAGCAGTGTACCAGGGCAAGAGACCCAGTACTTC	CASSVPGQETQYF
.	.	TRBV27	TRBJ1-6	TGTGCCAGTCGACAGGCCAACTCCTATAATTCACCCCTCCACTTT	CASRQANSYNSPLHF
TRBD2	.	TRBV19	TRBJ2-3	TGTGCCAGTACCCGGGGGAGGGACACAGATACGCAGTATTTT	CASTRGRDTDTQYF
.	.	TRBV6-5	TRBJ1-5	TGTGCCAGCAGTTACGCCAGGCCCGTTAGCAATCAGCCCCAGCATTTT	CASSYARPVSNQPQHF
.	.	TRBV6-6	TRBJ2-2	TGTGCCAGCAGTTACGTCGAGAACACCGGGGAGCTGTTTTTT	CASSYVENTGELFF
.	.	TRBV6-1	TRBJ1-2	TGTGCCAGCAGTTACAGCTATGGCTACACCTTC	CASSYSYGYTF
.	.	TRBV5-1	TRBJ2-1	TGCGCCAGCAGCTGGGGAGGATACAATGAGCAGTTCTTC	CASSWGGYNEQFF
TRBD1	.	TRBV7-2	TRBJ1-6	TGTGCCAGCAGCTATCGGACAGGGATGGCTTCACCCCTCCACTTT	CASSYRTGMASPLHF
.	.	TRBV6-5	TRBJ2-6	TGTGCCAGCAGCTCGGCGGACTCTGGGGCCAACGTCCTGACTTTC	CASSSADSGANVLTF
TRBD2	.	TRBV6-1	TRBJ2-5	TGTGCCAGCAGTGAGCGGGGGGGCCTGACTCAGACCCAGTACTTC	CASSERGGLTQTQYF
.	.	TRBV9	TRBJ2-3	TGTGCCAGCAGCCTCCAGGAAAGACATATAGATACGCAGTATTTT	CASSLQERHIDTQYF
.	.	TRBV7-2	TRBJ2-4	TGTGCCAGCAGCTCCAGAATGGTCGGGGAGAACATTCAGTACTTC	CASSSRMVGENIQYF
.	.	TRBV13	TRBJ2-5	TGTGCCAGCAGCTTAGGCAGGGGACAAGAGACCCAGTACTTC	CASSLGRGQETQYF
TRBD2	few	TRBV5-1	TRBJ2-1	TGCGCCAGCAGCCCCCTGCCGAGGCGGGAGTACCCAAACAATGAGCAGTTCTTC	CASSPLPRREYPNNEQFF
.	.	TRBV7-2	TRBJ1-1	TGTGCCAGCAGCTCCAAAACAGCGACCAATGAAGCTTTCTTT	CASSSKTATNEAFF
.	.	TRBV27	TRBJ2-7	TGTGCCAGCAGTTTAAGGCGTTCCGACGAGCAGTACTTC	CASSLRRSDEQYF
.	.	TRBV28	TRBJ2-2	TGTGCCAGTTCAAATATGATGGGGATCACCGGGGAGCTGTTTTTT	CASSNMMGITGELFF
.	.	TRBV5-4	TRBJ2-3	TGTGCCAGCAGCGGGCGGTTTACGCAGTATTTT	CASSGRFTQYF
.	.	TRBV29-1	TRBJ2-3	TGCAGCGTTGAAGTGGTGGACAAAGAACCAGATACGCAGTATTTT	CSVEVVDKEPDTQYF
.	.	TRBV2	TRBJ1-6	TGTGCCAGCACAGTTCGGGCTAGCTCCTATAATTCACCCCTCCACTTT	CASTVRASSYNSPLHF
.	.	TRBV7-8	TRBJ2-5	TGTGCCAGCAAAAGGTTGAGGTCTGATTCGGAGACCCAGTACTTC	CASKRLRSDSETQYF
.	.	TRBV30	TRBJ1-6	TGTGCCTGGAGTGTACAGGACCGCCTCTATAATTCACCCCTCCACTTT	CAWSVQDRLYNSPLHF
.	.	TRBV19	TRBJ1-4	TGTGCCAGTACCTCGGGGGGAAGGGGTGAAAAACTGTTTTTT	CASTSGGRGEKLFF
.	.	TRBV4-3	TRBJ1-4	TGCGCCAGCAGCCAAGATCTAAGTGAAAAACTGTTTTTT	CASSQDLSEKLFF
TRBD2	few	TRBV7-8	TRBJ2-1	TGTGCCAGCAGCTTAAGCGGGAGCTCCTACAATGAGCAGTTCTTC	CASSLSGSSYNEQFF
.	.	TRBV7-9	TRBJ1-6	TGTGCCAGCAGCTTAGTGATTGAGGACATACCCCTCCACTTT	CASSLVIEDIPLHF
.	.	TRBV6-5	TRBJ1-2	TGTGCCAGCAGTTACTCAGGGGGGAATATCTATGGCTACACCTTC	CASSYSGGNIYGYTF
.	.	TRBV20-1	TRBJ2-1	TGCAGTGCTCTGACCTACAATGAGCAGTTCTTC	CSALTYNEQFF
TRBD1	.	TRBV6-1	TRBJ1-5	TGTGCCAGCAAAACTGGGACAGAATTTAATCAGCCCCAGCATTTT	CASKTGTEFNQPQHF
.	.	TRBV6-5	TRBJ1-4	TGTGCCAGCAGTTCCACATCGTGGGGAGAAAAACTGTTTTTT	CASSSTSWGEKLFF
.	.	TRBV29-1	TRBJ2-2	TGCAGCGTAGGGGCTACCGGGAACGGGGAGCTGTTTTTT	CSVGATGNGELFF
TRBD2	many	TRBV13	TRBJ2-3	TGTGCCAGCAGCTCCCTTTGGGCGGGAGATACGGCAGATACGCAGTATTTT	CASSSLWAGDTADTQYF
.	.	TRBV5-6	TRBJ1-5	TGTGCCAGCAGCTTGTGGGTAGATCAGCCCCAGCATTTT	CASSLWVDQPQHF
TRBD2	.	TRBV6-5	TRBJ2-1	TGTGCCAGCAGTTACTCACAGCGGGGCTTCTACAATGAGCAGTTCTTC	CASSYSQRGFYNEQFF
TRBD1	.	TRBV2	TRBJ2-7	TGTGCCAGTGAGGCGGGACAGGGTTCCTACGAGCAGTACTTC	CASEAGQGSYEQYF
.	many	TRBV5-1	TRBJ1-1	TGCGCCAGCAGCTTCGGAGGGCAGAAACTCGAAGCTTTCTTT	CASSFGGQKLEAFF
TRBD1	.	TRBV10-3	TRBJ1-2	TGTGCCATCAGTGAGGGCAGGGGGGGCTACACCTTC	CAISEGRGGYTF
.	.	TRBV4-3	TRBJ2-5	TGCGCCAGCAGCCAAGGATGGCAGGGGCAAGAGACCCAGTACTTC	CASSQGWQGQETQYF
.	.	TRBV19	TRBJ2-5	TGTGCCAGTAGTAGGAATAGCGCAACCCGAGAGACCCAGTACTTC	CASSRNSATRETQYF
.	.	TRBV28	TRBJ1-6	TGTGCCAGCAGTTCAGCCCGGGCAGGGGCTTTGGGATCACCCCTCCACTTT	CASSSARAGALGSPLHF
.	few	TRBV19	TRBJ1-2	TGTGCCAGTAGTATGGGAGAACTTTATGGCTACACCTTC	CASSMGELYGYTF
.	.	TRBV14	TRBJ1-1	TGTGCCAGCAGCCAAGTGATAGAGGGCGTCGCTTTCTTT	CASSQVIEGVAFF
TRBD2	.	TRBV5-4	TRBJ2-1	TGTGCCAGCAGTCGGGGACTAGCGGGAGGAGTTTACAATGAGCAGTTCTTC	CASSRGLAGGVYNEQFF
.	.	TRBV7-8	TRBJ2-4	TGTGCCAGCAGCTTAGAGCTCCGGGGTAGCGTGAGGGTGGGGAACATTCAGTACTTC	CASSLELRGSVRVGNIQYF
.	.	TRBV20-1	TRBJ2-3	TGCAGTGCTAGCGTCACAGATACGCAGTATTTT	CSASVTDTQYF
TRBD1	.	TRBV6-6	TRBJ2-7	TGTGCCAGCAGTACAGGGGGCTACGAGCAGTACTTC	CASSTGGYEQYF
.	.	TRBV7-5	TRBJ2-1	TGTGTCAGAAGCTTAGGACCCGGGCGAATAGGAGGAGATGAGCAGTTCTTC	CVRSLGPGRIGGDEQFF
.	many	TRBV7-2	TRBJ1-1	TGTGCCAGCAGCCGCGTACCCAGGTCCAGGGACACTGAAGCTTTCTTT	CASSRVPRSRDTEAFF